The 22 T cell receptor beta chains below were found in one sample sequenced in a study of T cells in Graves' hyperthyroidism and ophthalmopathy. Amplification of TCR beta CDR3 regions used RNA as the template. TCR CDR3 underwent first-round RT-PCR with the HTBI primer set. TCRdb analysed the multiplex PCR reads with MiXCR anew, one entry per CDR3 protein. The sample yields about 210,000 distinct CDR3 sequences, 17% seen once. Sequenced material: blood. The receptor set was obtained from a man aged 45-60 years with Graves' hyperthyroidism.

This chain connects TRBV2 to TRBJ2-2, with a tentative D call TRBD1 (5 bases). V lost 5 bases to trimming and J lost 6 bases, with 19 bases between them. Germline values: CDR1 SNHLY, CDR2 FYNNEI. The CDR3 covers 16 residues. CDR3 sequence reads: CASSPLGRAAAGELFF. DNA for the CDR3: TGTGCCAGCAGTCCTTTAGGCAGGGCGGCCGCCGGGGAGCTGTTTTTT. Full variable domain (outside the CDR3, taken from reference TRBV2 and TRBJ2-2): EPEVTQTPSHQVTQMGQEVILRCVPISNHLYFYWYRQILGQKVEFLVSFYNNEISEKSEIFDDQFSVERPDGSNFTLKIRSTKLEDSAMYFCASSPLGRAAAGELFFGEGSRLTVL.

This chain joins TRBV5-4 and TRBJ2-7, with TRBD2 matching over 14 bases. The germline CDR1 and CDR2 sequences are SGHNT and YYREEE (reference sequence). V trimming: 6 bases; J trimming: 5 bases; junction bases outside the gene matches: 10. This CDR3 is built from 16 residues. Here the CDR3 DNA reads TGTGCCAGCATAACCGGGACTAGCGGGGGAAACGACGAGCAGTACTTC. It encodes CASITGTSGGNDEQYF.

This clonotype was counted at least ten times. The V call is TRBV12-3 or TRBV12-4, the J call TRBJ2-7; no firm D call. The CDR3 spans 14 residues. The V and J ends lost 5 bases and 5 bases respectively, with 16 bases between them. This chain's CDR3 is CASSIGSRSNEQYF. For the CDR3, the DNA is TGTGCCAGCAGTATAGGTAGTCGGAGCAACGAGCAGTACTTC.

The chain carries TRBV5-6 and TRBJ2-3; 8 nucleotides align to TRBD2. V lost 3 bases and J lost 4; bases outside the gene matches: 10. The CDR3 is 16 amino acids. The V gene's germline CDR1 is SGHDT and CDR2 YYEEEE. DNA for the CDR3: TGTGCCAGCAGCTCAGTGAGCGGGAGTTTCGCAGATACGCAGTATTTT. It specifies CASSSVSGSFADTQYF.

This chain joins TRBV20-1 and TRBJ2-7; TRBD2 matches 7 bases. With 1 base clipped from V and 5 bases from J, the junction kept 8 bases outside the gene matches. The CDR3 totals 14 residues. CDR1 is DFQATT and CDR2 is SNEGSKA in the germline V gene (reference sequence). The CDR3 DNA sequence: TGCAGTGCTAGAGGCGGGAGCAATTTCAACGAGCAGTACTTC. Residues: CSARGGSNFNEQYF.

This clonotype was detected many times. This rearrangement joins TRBV6-2 or TRBV6-3 to TRBJ2-1, with 8 positions matching TRBD2. Germline-derived CDR1 and CDR2 are MNHEY and SVGEGT. The CDR3 is 13 amino acids. With 6 bases clipped from V and 10 bases from J, the junction kept 8 bases outside the gene matches. DNA of the CDR3: TGTGCCAGCAGCCTGTTACTAGCGGACGAGCAGTTCTTC. Translation gives CASSLLLADEQFF.

In its sample, this clonotype was seen many times. The chain employs TRBV5-1 and TRBJ2-2; TRBD2 aligns across 7 bases. Unmatched junction bases numbered 2, after V lost 0 bases and J lost 6 bases. Germline loops: CDR1 SGHRS, CDR2 YFSETQ. The CDR3 loop spans 14 amino acids. CDR3: CASSLESGAGELFF. The DNA of the CDR3 is TGCGCCAGCAGCTTGGAAAGCGGGGCCGGGGAGCTGTTTTTT.

The chain recombines TRBV20-1 with TRBJ2-1; D call uncertain. The germline V gene encodes CDR1 DFQATT and CDR2 SNEGSKA (reference sequence). This CDR3 region has 14 residues. This chain's CDR3 is CRALSLSSYNEQFF. As DNA, the CDR3 is TGCAGAGCCTTATCCCTAAGCTCCTACAATGAGCAGTTCTTC.

The rearrangement uses TRBV12-3 or TRBV12-4 and TRBJ2-7; 10 nucleotides align to TRBD1. The CDR3 has 14 residues. V was pared by 5 bases and J by 6 bases, with 7 bases of the junction left unmatched. Here the CDR3 reads CASSPRDRGTEQYF. Written as DNA, the CDR3 is TGTGCCAGCAGTCCCCGGGACAGGGGCACCGAGCAGTACTTC.

The gene calls are TRBV20-1 and TRBJ2-2; D perhaps matches TRBD1 (6 bases). The CDR3 runs 16 residues. The germline CDR1 and CDR2 sequences are DFQATT and SNEGSKA (reference sequence). Trimming removed 5 bases from V and 0 bases from J, with 16 bases in between. The CDR3 region is CSAPHSGTPNTGELFF. CDR3 nucleotide sequence: TGCAGTGCTCCGCATTCCGGGACACCGAACACCGGGGAGCTGTTTTTT.

At least ten counts were recorded for this clonotype. This rearrangement joins TRBV11-3 to TRBJ2-1; 7 nucleotides line up with TRBD2. The CDR3 is 14 amino acids. J lost 0 bases, V lost 10 bases, and 6 bases had no gene match. The V gene's germline CDR1 is SGHNT and CDR2 YENEEA. The chain's CDR3 is CATSSGSSYNEQFF. CDR3 nucleotides: TGTGCCACCTCTAGCGGAAGCTCCTACAATGAGCAGTTCTTC.

This chain connects TRBV20-1 to TRBJ2-2; D unresolved. Between the trimmed V and J ends, which lost 6 bases and 4 bases, there was a span of 12 bases. CDR3 size: 13 residues. CDR1 and CDR2 from the germline V gene are DFQATT and SNEGSKA (reference sequence). CDR3 nucleotides: TGCAGTGCGACCGACTCTCCCACCGGGGAGCTGTTTTTT. This sequence encodes CSATDSPTGELFF.

The chain carries TRBV25-1 and TRBJ2-7; the D is unclear. The germline CDR1 and CDR2 sequences are MGHDK and SYGVNS. The CDR3 sequence is 17 residues long. Trimming removed 3 bases at V and 0 bases at J, with 18 bases between. Here the CDR3 reads CASSDNSLTGSSYEQYF. In DNA, the CDR3 is TGTGCCAGCAGTGATAACTCCTTGACGGGTAGCTCCTACGAGCAGTACTTC.

This clonotype was observed at least ten times. The genes are TRBV6-1 and TRBJ1-1, with unresolved D. There are 16 residues in the CDR3. Looked up from germline, CDR1 is MNHNS and CDR2 is SASEGT. V was pared by 4 bases and J by 5 bases, with 20 bases between. CDR3 sequence (DNA): TGTGCCAGCAGTGGACGTAACACGGCACTTTGGACTGAAGCTTTCTTT. Protein sequence: CASSGRNTALWTEAFF.

Only one count was recorded for this clonotype. This may be a read error, as it is one base from a much larger clone. The CDR3 reads CASSFFSAYSGGTQYF. CDR3 coding DNA: TGTGCCAGCAGTTTTTTTAGCGCCTACAGTGGGGGGACCCAGTACTTC. This chain connects TRBV28 to TRBJ2-5, with D perhaps being TRBD1 or TRBD2 (5 bases each). This CDR3 has 16 amino acids. Trimming stripped 3 bases from V and 7 bases from J, with 21 bases between. The germline CDR1 and CDR2 sequences are MDHEN and SYDVKM.

The V call is TRBV24-1, the J call TRBJ2-1; 9 bases are a match to TRBD2. J gave up 10 bases and V 6 bases, and 9 bases lay outside the gene matches. This CDR3 is built from 14 residues. CDR1 and CDR2 (germline): KGHDR, SFDVKD. CDR3: CATSPSGTSLEQFF. CDR3 bases: TGTGCCACCAGTCCTAGCGGGACTTCCCTCGAGCAGTTCTTC.

About this clonotype: One end of the junction is discordant with germline, which a read error may explain. The rearrangement joins TRBV6-1 to TRBJ2-5; possible D gene TRBD1, 6 bases. The germline V gene has CDR1 MNHNS and CDR2 SASEGT. CDR3 length: 13 residues. This chain's CDR3 is CASRLGASGPQNF. The CDR3 nucleotides read TGTGCCAGCCGGCTGGGGGCTAGTGGTCCCCAGAACTTC.

This rearrangement joins TRBV10-2 to TRBJ1-1; the match to TRBD1 covers 9 bases. V was clipped by 5 bases and J by 5 bases; unmatched bases: 6. The CDR3 runs 14 residues. From germline, CDR1 is WSHSY and CDR2 SAAADI. The CDR3, as DNA: TGCGCCAGCAGTATACAGGGGGCCAGGACTGAAGCTTTCTTT. As protein: CASSIQGARTEAFF.

This clonotype was found many times. The V gene is TRBV11-2, the J gene TRBJ2-5; the match to TRBD2 covers 15 bases. Germline CDR1 SGHAT, CDR2 FQNNGV. V shed 1 base and J 2 bases; nucleotides not matched to a gene: 2. CDR3 length equals 17 residues. The CDR3 coding sequence is TGTGCCAGCAGCTTAGGGACTAGCGGGAGGGCGCAAGAGACCCAGTACTTC. Translation: CASSLGTSGRAQETQYF.

The chain combines TRBV28 with TRBJ1-5; no clear D. Germline V gene lookup returns CDR1 MDHEN and CDR2 SYDVKM. The V and J ends lost 4 bases and 7 bases respectively, with 11 bases between them. CDR3 size: 13 residues. The CDR3 coding sequence is TGTGCCAGCAGTTCCGGGGTACGCCAGCCCCAGCATTTT. Protein: CASSSGVRQPQHF.

This clonotype was counted ten times or more. The gene calls are TRBV7-6 and TRBJ1-3, with a weak D call TRBD1 (6 bases). The CDR3 length is 16 residues. CDR1 and CDR2 (germline): SGHVS, FNYEAQ. Between the trimmed V and J ends, which lost 5 bases and 4 bases, there was a span of 18 bases. The DNA for the CDR3 is TGTGCCAGCAGCCTTCGACTTACGGGGGCCGGAAACACCATATATTTT. Translated, it gives CASSLRLTGAGNTIYF.

This chain links TRBV4-3 with TRBJ2-7, with a possible D match to TRBD1 (6 bases). V lost 3 bases and J lost 2, with 14 bases in between. Germline V gives CDR1 LGHNA, CDR2 YSLEER. The CDR3 is 15 residues long. CDR3 sequence: CASSHQLRGPYEQYF. The CDR3 coding sequence is TGCGCCAGCAGCCACCAACTCAGGGGACCCTACGAGCAGTACTTC.